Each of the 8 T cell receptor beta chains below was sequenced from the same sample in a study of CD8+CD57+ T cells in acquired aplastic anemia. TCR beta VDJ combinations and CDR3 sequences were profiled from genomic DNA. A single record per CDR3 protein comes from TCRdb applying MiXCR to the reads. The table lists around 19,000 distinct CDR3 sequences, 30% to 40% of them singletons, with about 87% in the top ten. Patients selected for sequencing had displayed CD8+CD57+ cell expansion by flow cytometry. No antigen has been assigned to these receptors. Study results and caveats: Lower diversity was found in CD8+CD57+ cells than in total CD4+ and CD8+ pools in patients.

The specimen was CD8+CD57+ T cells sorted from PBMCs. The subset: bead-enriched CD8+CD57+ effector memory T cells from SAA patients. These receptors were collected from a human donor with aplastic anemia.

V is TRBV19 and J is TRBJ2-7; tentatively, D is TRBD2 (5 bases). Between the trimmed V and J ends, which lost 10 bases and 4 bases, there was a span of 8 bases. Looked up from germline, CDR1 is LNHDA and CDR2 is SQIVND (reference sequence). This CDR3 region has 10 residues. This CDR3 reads CATGDYEQYF. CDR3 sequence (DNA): TGTGCCACCGGGGATTACGAGCAGTACTTC.

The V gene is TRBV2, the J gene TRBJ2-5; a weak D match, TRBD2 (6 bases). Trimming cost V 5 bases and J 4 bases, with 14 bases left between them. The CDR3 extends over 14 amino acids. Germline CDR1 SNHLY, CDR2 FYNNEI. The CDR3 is CASSPGVAGETQYF. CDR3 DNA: TGTGCCAGCAGTCCGGGGGTGGCCGGAGAGACCCAGTACTTC.

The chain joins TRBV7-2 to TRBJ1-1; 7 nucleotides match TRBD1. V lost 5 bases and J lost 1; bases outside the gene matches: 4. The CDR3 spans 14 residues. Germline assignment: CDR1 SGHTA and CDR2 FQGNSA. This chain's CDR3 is CASSGGQPNTEAFF. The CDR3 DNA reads TGTGCCAGCAGCGGGGGACAGCCGAACACTGAAGCTTTCTTT.

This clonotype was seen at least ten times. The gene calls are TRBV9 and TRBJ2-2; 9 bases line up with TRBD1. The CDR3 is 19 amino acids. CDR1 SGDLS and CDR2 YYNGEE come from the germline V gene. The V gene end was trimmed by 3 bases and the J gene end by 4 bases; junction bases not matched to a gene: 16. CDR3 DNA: TGTGCCAGCAGCGCCCGCCCTGTAAGGGACAGGGTAGCCACCGGGGAGCTGTTTTTT. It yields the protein CASSARPVRDRVATGELFF.

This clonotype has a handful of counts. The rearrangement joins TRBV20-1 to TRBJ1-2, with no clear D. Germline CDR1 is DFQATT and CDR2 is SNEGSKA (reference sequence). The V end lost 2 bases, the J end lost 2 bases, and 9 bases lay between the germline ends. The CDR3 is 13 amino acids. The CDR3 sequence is CSARLSQNYGYTF. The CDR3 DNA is TGCAGTGCTAGACTCAGCCAGAACTATGGCTACACCTTC.

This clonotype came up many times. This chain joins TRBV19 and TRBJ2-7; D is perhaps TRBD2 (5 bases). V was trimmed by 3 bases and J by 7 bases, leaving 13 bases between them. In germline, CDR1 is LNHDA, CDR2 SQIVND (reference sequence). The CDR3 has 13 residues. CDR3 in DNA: TGTGCCAGTAGTATCGGCAATTCGGGGGAGCAGTACTTC. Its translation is CASSIGNSGEQYF.

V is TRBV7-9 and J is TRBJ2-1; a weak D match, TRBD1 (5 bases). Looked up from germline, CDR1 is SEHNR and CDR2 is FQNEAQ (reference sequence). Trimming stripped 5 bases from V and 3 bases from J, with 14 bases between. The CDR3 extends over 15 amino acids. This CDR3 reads CASSPIDRDYNEQFF. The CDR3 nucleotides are TGTGCCAGCAGCCCCATCGACAGAGACTACAATGAGCAGTTCTTC.

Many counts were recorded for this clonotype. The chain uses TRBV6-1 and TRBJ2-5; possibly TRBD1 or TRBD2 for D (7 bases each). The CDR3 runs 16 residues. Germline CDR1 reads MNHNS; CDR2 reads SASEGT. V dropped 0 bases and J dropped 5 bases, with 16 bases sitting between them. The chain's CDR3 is CASSEAGGGVTETQYF. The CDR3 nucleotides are TGTGCCAGCAGTGAAGCGGGAGGGGGCGTAACGGAGACCCAGTACTTC.